This T cell receptor beta chain derives from a study of T cell responses to AZD1222 COVID-19 vaccine. Method: immunoSEQ multiplex PCR; TCRdb's copy keeps in-frame clones and lacks some. The sample shows around 120,000 clones, about 86% of them seen only once. The germline V and J ends were trimmed by 4 bases and 4 bases, with 17 bases remaining between them. The CDR3 runs to 15 residues. Germline V gene data show CDR1 as SGHRS and CDR2 as YFSETQ. The sequence was obtained from an adult in good health. Sequencing was performed on peripheral blood, taken on day 0 of AZD1222 vaccination. This rearrangement joins TRBV5-1 to TRBJ1-1; D possibly corresponds to TRBD1 (5 bases). The CDR3 nucleotides read TGCGCCAGCAGCGCCAGGGTCCGAAGCGGCACTGAAGCTTTCTTT. Residues: CASSARVRSGTEAFF.